Following are 25 T cell receptor beta chains from one sample sequenced in a study of human T cells and chemical hapten exposure. Time point specified: healthy volunteer bleed at 2 weeks. The total RNA was obtained from whole blood that was not fractionated. MiXCR, applied by TCRdb to the RACE reads, yields one record per CDR3 protein. The table has some 90,000 distinct CDR3 sequences, about 8.7% seen once. The sequenced sample was whole blood. The receptors stem from a female donor in good health. Some clones in this sample may be carry-over from other donors' samples.

The V gene is TRBV29-1, the J gene TRBJ2-7, with 8 bases that match TRBD1. The CDR3 sequence is 14 residues long. The germline V gene encodes CDR1 SQVTM and CDR2 ANQGSEA. After removal of 7 bases from V and 3 bases from J, the junction contained 11 bases not matched to a gene. This CDR3 is CSARKDRVRYEQYF. In DNA, the CDR3 is TGCAGCGCCCGAAAGGACAGGGTCCGCTACGAGCAGTACTTC.

V is TRBV7-2 and J is TRBJ2-3; no firm D call. The V end lost 4 bases, the J end lost 5 bases, and 10 bases lay between the germline ends. The germline gives CDR1 SGHTA, CDR2 FQGNSA. The CDR3 runs to 13 residues. CDR3 region: CASSSPPLDTQYF. In DNA, the CDR3 is TGTGCCAGCAGCTCCCCGCCCTTAGATACGCAGTATTTT.

This clonotype was counted a few times. The rearrangement joins TRBV5-1 to TRBJ1-5, with 10 bases matching TRBD1. Trimming took 2 bases from V and 5 from J; bases not matched to a gene: 4. Per the germline V gene, CDR1 is SGHRS and CDR2 is YFSETQ. This CDR3 has 15 residues. CDR3 in amino acids: CASSFDRGPDQPQHF. The DNA for the CDR3 is TGCGCCAGCAGCTTCGACAGGGGGCCAGATCAGCCCCAGCATTTT.

This clonotype was seen at least ten times. This rearrangement joins TRBV10-3 to TRBJ1-4; D not certain. This CDR3 has 14 residues. Germline CDR1 is ENHRY and CDR2 is SYGVKD. V was clipped by 4 bases and J by 8 bases, with 14 bases between them. The CDR3 reads CAISAVQDGEKLFF. The CDR3 region has the DNA TGTGCCATCAGTGCTGTCCAGGACGGGGAAAAACTGTTTTTT.

There are many counts of this clonotype. The chain's CDR3 is CATSGISNEQFF. CDR3 DNA sequence: TGTGCCACCAGTGGGATCTCCAATGAGCAGTTCTTC. This chain connects TRBV24-1 to TRBJ2-1; D remains ambiguous. Germline V gives CDR1 KGHDR, CDR2 SFDVKD. CDR3 length equals 12 residues. V was trimmed by 5 bases and J by 6 bases, leaving 7 bases between them.

This clonotype was seen a handful of times. This rearrangement joins TRBV24-1 to TRBJ2-2; a possible D gene is TRBD2 (6 bases). From germline, CDR1 is KGHDR and CDR2 SFDVKD. The germline V and J ends were trimmed by 7 bases and 3 bases, with 8 bases remaining between them. CDR3 length: 13 residues. CDR3 residues: CATRTGDTGELFF. The CDR3 DNA follows: TGTGCCACCAGGACGGGAGACACCGGGGAGCTGTTTTTT.

CDR3 residues: CASSPAITGKNTEAFF. The CDR3, as DNA: TGTGCCAGCAGCCCGGCTATTACAGGGAAAAACACTGAAGCTTTCTTT. The chain has TRBV3-1 and TRBJ1-1; D is perhaps TRBD1 (6 bases). V was pared by 4 bases and J by 2 bases, with 17 bases between. The CDR3 loop spans 16 amino acids. Germline lookup yields CDR1 LGHDT and CDR2 YNNKEL (reference sequence).

This clonotype came up a few times. CDR3 DNA sequence: TGTGCCAGCAGGGTCGATTTGTGGACAGATACGCAGTATTTT. This encodes CASRVDLWTDTQYF. V and J are TRBV28 and TRBJ2-3; D uncertain. V lost 6 bases, J lost 3 bases, and 13 bases lay in between. The CDR3 totals 14 residues. The germline CDR1 and CDR2 sequences are MDHEN and SYDVKM.

In this sample, this clonotype turned up a few times. The chain uses TRBV10-2 and TRBJ2-7; the D call may be TRBD1 or TRBD2 (5 bases each). In germline, CDR1 is WSHSY, CDR2 SAAADI. The CDR3 runs 15 residues. Deletions cut 6 bases from V and 7 bases from J, with 22 bases between. The CDR3 DNA reads as TGCGCCAGCAGGCCGCTAGTAGGACTTAAGGGGGAGCAGTACTTC. It yields the protein CASRPLVGLKGEQYF.

The gene calls are TRBV29-1 and TRBJ2-5; D uncertain. This CDR3 comprises 11 residues. Germline V gene data show CDR1 as SQVTM and CDR2 as ANQGSEA. Trimming shortened V by 5 bases and J by 2 bases, and 6 bases separated the two germline ends. Written as DNA, the CDR3 is TGCAGCGTTAGCAGGCAAGAGACCCAGTACTTC. Its protein is CSVSRQETQYF.

The chain joins TRBV2 to TRBJ2-1; 14 bases align to TRBD2. V was pared by 6 bases and J by 6 bases, with 13 bases of the junction left unmatched. The CDR3 is made up of 18 amino acids. CDR1 SNHLY and CDR2 FYNNEI come from the germline V gene. Here the CDR3 reads CASRGVSGGLAGVNEQFF. The CDR3 region has the DNA TGTGCCAGCAGGGGGGTCTCCGGGGGACTAGCGGGAGTCAATGAGCAGTTCTTC.

This chain joins TRBV20-1 and TRBJ2-7; D may be TRBD2 (5 bases). This CDR3 region has 13 residues. With 2 bases removed from V and 2 bases from J, the gap between germline ends came to 10 bases. Looked up from germline, CDR1 is DFQATT and CDR2 is SNEGSKA (reference sequence). CDR3 DNA sequence: TGCAGTGCTAGACTAGCAGGTACCTACGAGCAGTACTTC. As protein: CSARLAGTYEQYF.

This clonotype was recorded a few times. This chain uses TRBV28 with TRBJ1-5, with 7 bases aligning to TRBD1. With V trimmed by 5 bases and J by 3 bases, 7 bases remained unmatched. Germline-derived CDR1 and CDR2 are MDHEN and SYDVKM. The CDR3 has 15 amino acids. The CDR3 DNA sequence: TGTGCCAGCAGTACACTAGGACAGGCCAATCAGCCCCAGCATTTT. Its protein is CASSTLGQANQPQHF.

This clonotype was detected only a few times. V usage is TRBV7-9 and J usage is TRBJ2-2, with D unresolved. Germline lookup yields CDR1 SEHNR and CDR2 FQNEAQ (reference sequence). The CDR3 is made up of 12 amino acids. V lost 3 bases to trimming and J lost 7 bases, with 6 bases between them. CDR3 region: CASSFSLGELFF. The CDR3 DNA reads TGTGCCAGCAGCTTTTCCCTCGGGGAGCTGTTTTTT.

This clonotype has ten or more counts. This chain links TRBV6-5 with TRBJ2-2; tentatively, D is TRBD1 (5 bases). Germline CDR1 and CDR2: MNHEY and SVGAGI. V was trimmed by 0 bases and J by 6 bases, leaving 11 bases between them. The CDR3 is 15 residues long. The CDR3 region has the DNA TGTGCCAGCAGTTACTCGACAGTAATGGCCGGGGAGCTGTTTTTT. Amino acid sequence: CASSYSTVMAGELFF.

This clonotype came up a few times. This chain joins TRBV19 and TRBJ1-1; D is unclear. This CDR3 is 14 amino acids long. Trimming stripped 1 base from V and 7 bases from J, with 13 bases between. Germline V lookup: CDR1 LNHDA, CDR2 SQIVND (reference sequence). The CDR3 bases are TGTGCCAGTAGTATAGTAGAAGGGTCTGGTGAAGCTTTCTTT. It is translated as CASSIVEGSGEAFF.

The chain recombines TRBV3-1 with TRBJ2-1; 9 bases fit TRBD2. This CDR3 spans 16 amino acids. Looked up from germline, CDR1 is LGHDT and CDR2 is YNNKEL (reference sequence). V lost 2 bases and J lost 9; bases outside the gene matches: 11. CDR3 DNA sequence: TGTGCCAGCAGCCAACAAACCCGGACTAGCGATGGTGAGCAGTTCTTC. Protein product: CASSQQTRTSDGEQFF.

The CDR3 loop reads CASGLRTGGTGELFF. The DNA of the CDR3 is TGTGCCAGCGGTCTTAGGACAGGGGGTACCGGGGAGCTGTTTTTT. The gene calls are TRBV12-3 or TRBV12-4 and TRBJ2-2; 10 bases match TRBD1. The CDR3 consists of 15 residues. V shed 8 bases and J 5 bases; nucleotides not matched to a gene: 8.

The V and J genes are TRBV2 and TRBJ1-4; 8 bases align to TRBD1. Unmatched junction bases numbered 4, after V lost 7 bases and J lost 0 bases. Per germline, CDR1 SNHLY and CDR2 FYNNEI. The CDR3 loop spans 15 amino acids. CDR3 bases: TGTGCCAGCAAGATGACAGGGGCAACTAATGAAAAACTGTTTTTT. Protein product: CASKMTGATNEKLFF.

The chain is built from TRBV6-1 and TRBJ2-6; perhaps TRBD1 as D (6 bases). Germline loops: CDR1 MNHNS, CDR2 SASEGT. The germline V and J ends were trimmed by 6 bases and 4 bases, with 13 bases remaining between them. This CDR3 is built from 15 residues. CDR3 in DNA: TGTGCCAGCAGGAATCACAGGGCCGGGGCCAACGTCCTGACTTTC. Its protein product is CASRNHRAGANVLTF.

This clonotype showed up just a few times. The chain links TRBV27 to TRBJ2-1; 11 bases fit TRBD1. Losses at the gene ends were 5 bases for V and 9 bases for J; bases not matched to a gene: 6. The CDR3 has 14 amino acids. Germline CDR1 reads MNHEY; CDR2 reads SMNVEV (reference sequence). This CDR3 reads CASSPGTGGSEQFF. CDR3 DNA: TGTGCCAGCAGTCCCGGGACAGGGGGATCTGAGCAGTTCTTC.

This rearrangement joins TRBV7-2 to TRBJ2-1; D may be TRBD2 (6 bases). The CDR3 sequence is 13 residues long. CDR1 SGHTA and CDR2 FQGNSA come from the germline V gene. V lost 7 bases and J 7 bases, leaving 14 bases between the germline ends. CDR3 protein: CASTRGGSNEQFF. The CDR3 DNA follows: TGTGCCAGCACTAGAGGAGGGAGTAATGAGCAGTTCTTC.

This clonotype has only a few counts. The CDR3: CASSLATLREVQETQYF. CDR3 DNA: TGTGCCAGCAGCTTAGCCACGCTCCGGGAAGTTCAAGAGACCCAGTACTTC. The chain combines TRBV7-8 with TRBJ2-5; the D gene is possibly TRBD2 (5 bases). The CDR3 has 17 amino acids. V dropped 0 bases and J dropped 2 bases, with 16 bases sitting between them. Looked up from germline, CDR1 is SGHVS and CDR2 is FQNEAQ.

This clonotype was detected many times. The V call is TRBV6-6, the J call TRBJ2-5; no reliable D call. This CDR3 has 13 amino acids. The V gene lost 0 bases and the J gene lost 5 bases, with 7 bases spanning the gap. CDR1 MNHNY and CDR2 SVGAGI come from the germline V gene (reference sequence). The CDR3, as DNA: TGTGCCAGCAGTTACTCCCTCCGGGAGACCCAGTACTTC. Protein sequence: CASSYSLRETQYF.

Many counts were recorded for this clonotype. The J gene is TRBJ1-1, the V gene TRBV16; D call uncertain. In germline, CDR1 is KGHSY, CDR2 FQNENV. V was clipped by 0 bases and J by 11 bases, with 10 bases between them. This CDR3 has 12 amino acids. The CDR3 is CASSQSVRAAFF. The CDR3 nucleotides are TGTGCCAGCAGCCAATCGGTACGGGCTGCTTTCTTT.